The 18 T cell receptor beta chains below were found in one sample sequenced in a study of blood T cell repertoires in COVID-19. Sequencing was performed with immunoSEQ multiplex PCR; in TCRdb, only in-frame clones are kept and a portion is missing. The sample lists fewer than 250,000 clones; roughly 87% were seen once. Sequencing input: PBMCs or T cells enriched from blood (not recorded which). The origin of the receptors is a woman in her 30s with acute COVID-19.

The chain's CDR3 is CASSQDLGTRGNQPQHF. The DNA of the CDR3 is TGCGCCAGCAGCCAAGATCTAGGAACACGGGGCAATCAGCCCCAGCATTTT. The J gene is TRBJ1-5, the V gene TRBV4-3; D not resolved. The CDR3 is 17 residues long. CDR1 is LGHNA, CDR2 YSLEER, per germline. Trimming removed 0 bases from V and 2 bases from J, with 14 bases in between.

V usage is TRBV5-1 and J usage is TRBJ2-1; 8 positions match TRBD1. Germline V lookup: CDR1 SGHRS, CDR2 YFSETQ. This CDR3 is 15 amino acids long. The V segment lost 2 bases and the J segment 4 bases; nucleotides outside the gene matches: 5. The CDR3 loop is CASSFATGGYNEQFF. The CDR3 coding sequence is TGCGCCAGCAGCTTTGCCACAGGGGGGTACAATGAGCAGTTCTTC. Based on the CDR3 plus reference TRBV5-1 and TRBJ2-1, the full variable domain is KAGVTQTPRYLIKTRGQQVTLSCSPISGHRSVSWYQQTPGQGLQFLFEYFSETQRNKGNFPGRFSGRQFSNSRSEMNVSTLELGDSALYLCASSFATGGYNEQFFGPGTRLTVL.

The chain combines TRBV5-1 with TRBJ1-3; no firm D call. The CDR3 consists of 16 residues. Germline CDR1 and CDR2: SGHRS and YFSETQ. The ends were cut back, 2 bases at V and 0 bases at J, with 12 bases in the middle. Written as DNA, the CDR3 is TGCGCCAGCAGCTTTCGGGCGGGCAACTCTGGAAACACCATATATTTT. It is translated as CASSFRAGNSGNTIYF. The whole variable domain, remainder taken from reference TRBV5-1 and TRBJ1-3, is KAGVTQTPRYLIKTRGQQVTLSCSPISGHRSVSWYQQTPGQGLQFLFEYFSETQRNKGNFPGRFSGRQFSNSRSEMNVSTLELGDSALYLCASSFRAGNSGNTIYFGEGSWLTVV.

As DNA, the CDR3 is TGCGCCAGCAGCTTGGGGGTCACAGGAGGAAACACCATATATTTT. This sequence encodes CASSLGVTGGNTIYF. This chain uses TRBV5-1 with TRBJ1-3; D is perhaps TRBD1 (5 bases). The CDR3 is 15 residues long. V was trimmed by 0 bases and J by 4 bases, leaving 11 bases between them. Per germline, CDR1 SGHRS and CDR2 YFSETQ.

The rearrangement joins TRBV10-3 to TRBJ1-6, with D possibly matching TRBD1 (6 bases). This CDR3 has 16 residues. CDR1 ENHRY and CDR2 SYGVKD come from the germline V gene. Deletions cut 8 bases from V and 7 bases from J, with 21 bases between. The CDR3 here is CAISERDQGSNSPLHF. CDR3 DNA: TGTGCCATCTCTGAAAGAGACCAGGGGTCCAATTCACCCCTCCACTTT.

J is TRBJ1-5 and V is TRBV9; 12 positions agree with TRBD1. The junction had 5 bases not matched to a gene; V was cut back by 5 bases and J by 5 bases. CDR1 and CDR2 from the germline V gene are SGDLS and YYNGEE. This CDR3 comprises 15 residues. CDR3 protein: CASSAGTGGYQPQHF. The CDR3 DNA reads TGTGCCAGCAGTGCCGGGACAGGGGGCTATCAGCCCCAGCATTTT.

This rearrangement joins TRBV7-2 to TRBJ1-2; perhaps TRBD1 as D (6 bases). In germline, CDR1 is SGHTA, CDR2 FQGNSA. The CDR3 runs to 13 residues. V lost 5 bases and J 5 bases, leaving 12 bases between the germline ends. The CDR3 loop reads CASSLDRSYGYTF. The CDR3 bases are TGTGCCAGCAGCCTGGACAGATCTTATGGCTACACCTTC.

This clone was picked up a small number of times. The chain carries TRBV6-5 and TRBJ1-1; TRBD1 might be the D (6 bases). Germline V CDR1 and CDR2: MNHEY, SVGAGI. V lost 2 bases, J lost 3 bases, and 16 bases lay in between. This CDR3 comprises 16 residues. DNA for the CDR3: TGTGCCAGCAGTTACGGAACCGGGACATCTGACACTGAAGCTTTCTTT. It yields the protein CASSYGTGTSDTEAFF.

This chain joins TRBV4-2 and TRBJ2-5, with D possibly matching TRBD2 (6 bases). CDR1 and CDR2 from the germline V gene are LGHNA and YNFKEQ. The CDR3 runs to 16 residues. The V end lost 1 base, the J end lost 1 base, and 13 bases lay between the germline ends. The CDR3 DNA reads TGTGCCAGCAGCCAAGTTGGCGGGGAGCCCCAAGAGACCCAGTACTTC. It specifies CASSQVGGEPQETQYF.

This rearrangement joins TRBV2 to TRBJ1-1, with TRBD1 identical over 7 bases. Germline V gene lookup returns CDR1 SNHLY and CDR2 FYNNEI. The CDR3 covers 14 residues. The trim removed 2 bases at V and 5 bases at J, leaving 5 bases unmatched. CDR3 sequence: CASSEQGVETEAFF. The CDR3 coding sequence is TGTGCCAGCAGTGAACAGGGGGTCGAAACTGAAGCTTTCTTT.

The chain recombines TRBV11-2 with TRBJ1-3, with a weak D call TRBD1 (5 bases). The CDR3 extends over 14 amino acids. Deletions cut 5 bases from V and 8 bases from J, with 16 bases between. The V gene's germline CDR1 is SGHAT and CDR2 FQNNGV. The CDR3 DNA follows: TGTGCCAGCAGCCGGCGGGGGGTAGAGGACACCATATATTTT. Amino acids: CASSRRGVEDTIYF.

This clone came up a few times. The chain carries TRBV6-1 and TRBJ1-5; 7 bases fit TRBD1. The CDR3 contains 15 residues. Germline CDR1 is MNHNS and CDR2 is SASEGT. Unmatched junction bases numbered 2, after V lost 3 bases and J lost 0 bases. CDR3 coding DNA: TGTGCCAGCAGTGACAGGGGGACTAGCAATCAGCCCCAGCATTTT. This gives the protein CASSDRGTSNQPQHF.

The chain combines TRBV9 with TRBJ1-2, with TRBD1 identical over 7 bases. J lost 3 bases, V lost 4 bases, and 6 bases had no gene match. The CDR3 runs 14 residues. Germline V CDR1 and CDR2: SGDLS, YYNGEE. CDR3 residues: CASSPRTGHYGYTF. The DNA for the CDR3 is TGTGCCAGCAGCCCCCGGACAGGTCACTATGGCTACACCTTC.

V usage is TRBV18 and J usage is TRBJ2-7; 8 bases fit TRBD1. Trimming removed 1 base from V and 3 bases from J; junction bases left unmatched: 5. The CDR3 is 15 residues long. From germline, CDR1 is KGHSH and CDR2 LQKENI. CDR3 in amino acids: CASSPRQGTYYEQYF. Here the CDR3 DNA reads TGTGCCAGCTCACCACGACAGGGGACCTACTACGAGCAGTACTTC.

The chain recombines TRBV28 with TRBJ1-4; D gene ambiguous. Trimming shortened V by 7 bases and J by 8 bases, and 11 bases separated the two germline ends. Germline assignment: CDR1 MDHEN and CDR2 SYDVKM. The CDR3 extends over 12 amino acids. The CDR3 sequence: CASTETREKLFF. CDR3 DNA sequence: TGTGCCAGCACAGAGACAAGGGAAAAACTGTTTTTT. The whole variable domain, filled in from reference TRBV28 and TRBJ1-4, reads DVKVTQSSRYLVKRTGEKVFLECVQDMDHENMFWYRQDPGLGLRLIYFSYDVKMKEKGDIPEGYSVSREKKERFSLILESASTNQTSMYLCASTETREKLFFGSGTQLSVL.

The gene calls are TRBV3-1 (or the pseudogene TRBV3-2) and TRBJ1-2; no definite D call. Trimming removed 4 bases at V and 2 bases at J, with 11 bases between. Germline loops: CDR1 LGHDT, CDR2 YNNKEL (reference sequence). This CDR3 spans 14 amino acids. CDR3 sequence reads: CASSPPTINYGYTF. CDR3 DNA: TGTGCCAGCAGCCCACCGACAATCAACTATGGCTACACCTTC.

The chain uses TRBV10-3 and TRBJ1-4; a weak D match, TRBD1 (5 bases). This CDR3 region has 14 residues. From germline, CDR1 is ENHRY and CDR2 SYGVKD. V lost 3 bases and J 8 bases, leaving 13 bases between the germline ends. CDR3 sequence reads: CAISEYRGDEKLFF. For the CDR3, the DNA is TGTGCCATCAGTGAATATAGGGGCGACGAAAAACTGTTTTTT.

This rearrangement joins TRBV10-2 to TRBJ1-5, with 8 nucleotides matching TRBD1. This CDR3 contains 15 residues. V lost 7 bases and J lost 5; bases outside the gene matches: 10. The germline gives CDR1 WSHSY, CDR2 SAAADI. CDR3 coding DNA: TGCGCCAGCAAACCAGGGGGCGAGGTAGATCAGCCCCAGCATTTT. Its translation is CASKPGGEVDQPQHF.